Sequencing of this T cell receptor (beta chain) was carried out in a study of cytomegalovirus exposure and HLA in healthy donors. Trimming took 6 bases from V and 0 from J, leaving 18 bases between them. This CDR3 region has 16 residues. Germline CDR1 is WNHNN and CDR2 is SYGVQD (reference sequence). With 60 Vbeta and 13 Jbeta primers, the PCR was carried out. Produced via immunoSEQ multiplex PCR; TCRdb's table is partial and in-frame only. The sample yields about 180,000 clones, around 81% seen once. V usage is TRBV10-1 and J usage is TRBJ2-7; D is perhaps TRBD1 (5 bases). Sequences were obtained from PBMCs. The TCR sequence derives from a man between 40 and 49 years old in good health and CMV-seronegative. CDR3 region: CASRTLTDTISYEQYF. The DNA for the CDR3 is TGCGCCAGCAGAACACTTACGGACACGATCTCCTACGAGCAGTACTTC.